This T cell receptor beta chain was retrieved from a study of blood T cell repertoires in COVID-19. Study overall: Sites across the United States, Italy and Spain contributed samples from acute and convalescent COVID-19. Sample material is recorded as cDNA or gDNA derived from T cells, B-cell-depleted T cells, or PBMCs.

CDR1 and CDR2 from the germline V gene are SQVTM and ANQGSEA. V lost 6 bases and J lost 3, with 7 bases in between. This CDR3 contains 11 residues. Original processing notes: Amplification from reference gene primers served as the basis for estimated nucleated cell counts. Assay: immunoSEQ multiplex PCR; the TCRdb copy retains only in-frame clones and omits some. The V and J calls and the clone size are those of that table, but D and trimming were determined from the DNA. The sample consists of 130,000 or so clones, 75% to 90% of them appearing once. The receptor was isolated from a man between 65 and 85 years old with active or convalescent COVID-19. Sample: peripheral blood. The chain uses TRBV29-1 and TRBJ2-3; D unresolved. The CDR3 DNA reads TGCAGCGTCGAGGATACAGATACGCAGTATTTT. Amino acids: CSVEDTDTQYF.